The clone carrying this TCR beta chain has more than one count but fewer than ten. Its antigen is undetermined. A second roughly 6 to 12 cycle PCR used barcoded and J-beta primers. A template-switch adaptor containing 12 random nucleotides labeled each cDNA molecule. TCRdb used MiXCR to reprocess the 5' RACE reads, holding one entry per CDR3 protein. The sample yields about 730,000 distinct CDR3 sequences, around 46% seen once. This sample is drawn from a study of blood T cells in healthy people across ages. General study findings and limits: No conclusive comparison of naive versus antigen-experienced cells was possible with unsorted PBMCs. A roughly linear fall in TCR beta diversity per million T cells was seen with increasing age. Long-lived donors carried more naive CD4+ cells and greater diversity than aged donors.

Germline loops: CDR1 SQVTM, CDR2 ANQGSEA. V shed 7 bases and J 2 bases; nucleotides not matched to a gene: 8. CDR3 size: 13 residues. The TCR was taken from a woman between 55 and 75 years old in good health. Input material: blood. V gene TRBV29-1 combines with J gene TRBJ2-7; 7 nucleotides align to TRBD2. The CDR3 DNA reads TGCAGCGCAATCGCGGGAGCAGCCTACGAGCAGTACTTC. It codes for CSAIAGAAYEQYF.